This T cell receptor (beta chain) originates from a study of T-cell memory formation after mild COVID-19 (dated by TCRdb to the early 2020s). In terms of the full investigation: Most TCR sequence clusters were specific to one of the two donors. In a couple of donors, T-cell clones that expanded and contracted after mild COVID-19 were tracked by sequencing TCRalpha and TCRbeta repertoires over time. The cohort was made up of two young adult volunteers, one female and one male, who were previously healthy. Overall study results and their limits: Balanced CD4/CD8 phenotypes were observed for clones contracting from day 15 to 85, whereas a bias towards CD4+ was observed for a second wave of clones expanding from day 15 to 37. The study covered only a couple of mild cases, and larger cohorts including severe cases with pre-infection samples were considered necessary. Some responding clones were detected in pre-infection memory, which suggested that pre-existing cross-reactive memory T cells had joined the SARS-CoV-2 response. Contracting CD4+ clones were found mainly in CM and EM memory subsets, while CD8+ clones were enriched in EMRA. Whether the second-wave clones peaking on day 37 were SARS-CoV-2 specific was not confirmed.

Turning to this clonotype: The antigen it binds to is not known. Nothing much larger sits one base from this clone, and base qualities are not available.

The junction shows trimming of 2 bases on V and 2 bases on J, plus 8 bases between the germline ends. The CDR3 has 13 amino acids, counting the end cysteine and phenylalanine. Of the read, only the CDR3 DNA is kept; its 39 bases are in frame from base 1. CDR1 and CDR2 are drawn from the germline V gene: SGHRS, YFSETQ. This sample was sequenced with an Illumina NovaSeq 6000. Using 5'RACE with constant-segment primers, TCRalpha and TCRbeta cDNA libraries were constructed, with sample barcodes and unique molecular identifiers added in the process. Trizol reagent was used to extract RNA from every sample. Libraries were amplified in two PCR steps, with a second sample barcode and Illumina TruSeq adapters added in the second step. The libraries were sequenced on an Illumina NovaSeq using 2 x 150 bp paired-end reads. Turning to the authors' computational methods: The reads were demultiplexed and collapsed into UMI-guided consensus sequences using migec v1.2.7. With mixcr v2.1.11, UMI consensuses were aligned to TRA and TRB V and J templates and assembled into clonotypes. A clonotype was counted as expanded or contracted only if both edgeR and NoisET called the change significant, with noise models trained on biological replicates. For edgeR calls, the cutoffs were a false discovery rate-adjusted p below 0.01 and a log2 fold-change threshold of 1. As an exploratory analysis of dynamics, PCA with hierarchical clustering was applied to max-normalized trajectories of the 1000 most abundant clonotypes. Separately sequenced CD4+ and CD8+ repertoires were used to assign a CD4 or CD8 phenotype to each responding clone. TCRdb cleaned the public reads at Q25 with fastp, built clones with MiXCR and kept in-frame beta chains. A single entry per CDR3 protein holds the most common genes and DNA from its merged rows. These V and J calls originate from TCRdb's pipeline instead of the authors' own analysis. The sample has over 150,000 distinct CDR3 sequences on record, about a fifth of them singletons. Of the sample, roughly 23% is held by the ten largest clones.

Ficoll-Paque density gradient centrifugation was the method used to isolate PBMCs. The sequence links TRBV5-1 to TRBJ2-7, with the D segment identity uncertain. The source material was PBMCs or a T cell subset sorted from them (not recorded which). The receptor was derived from an adult woman who had mild COVID-19 (a few samples of this study predate the infection). The sample titles of this study are shuffled in the database, so cell type and time point are left out; the donor was told from shared clones. The DNA reads TGCGCCAGCAGCTTTATAGGTCCCTACGAGCAGTACTTC. This gives the protein CASSFIGPYEQYF.